What follows is one T cell receptor (beta chain) and its context. Its antigen is undetermined. The method was immunoSEQ multiplex PCR; TCRdb's version includes in-frame clones alone and lacks a portion of them. The repertoire holds 100,000 to 150,000 clones, with more than 80% as singletons. This sample was taken from a study of T cell responses to AZD1222 COVID-19 vaccine. The CDR3 contains 12 residues. Germline CDR1 and CDR2: LNHDA and SQIVND (reference sequence). J gave up 3 bases and V 7 bases, and 3 bases lay outside the gene matches. Study results and limitations: Baseline antibody screening turned up just six seropositive AZD1222 recipients. There were mostly white British donors and more females than males, and clonal diversity was possibly underestimated.

Sample: peripheral blood, taken on day 0 of AZD1222 vaccination. The receptor's source is an adult in good health. The chain recombines TRBV19 with TRBJ2-7; 7 nucleotides line up with TRBD2. Written as DNA, the CDR3 is TGTGCCAGTACAGGCGGGAGCTACGAGCAGTACTTC. Translation: CASTGGSYEQYF. Combining the CDR3 with reference TRBV19 and TRBJ2-7 gives the whole variable domain DGGITQSPKYLFRKEGQNVTLSCEQNLNHDAMYWYRQDPGQGLRLIYYSQIVNDFQKGDIAEGYSVSREKKESFPLTVTSAQKNPTAFYLCASTGGSYEQYFGPGTRLTVT.